The 9 T cell receptor beta chains presented below share a single source sample, sequenced in a study of blood T cell repertoires in COVID-19. Using immunoSEQ multiplex PCR, the repertoire was profiled, and TCRdb retains in-frame clones only, with some absent. The sample shows 95,000 to 150,000 clones, around four fifths of them seen only once. What was sequenced was peripheral blood. These receptors came from a human donor in a cohort sampled during active COVID-19.

The chain carries TRBV7-2 and TRBJ2-3; D not certain. There are 12 residues in the CDR3. V gave up 1 base and J gave up 6 bases, with 5 bases separating them. Germline V CDR1 and CDR2: SGHTA, FQGNSA. The CDR3 DNA follows: TGTGCCAGCAGCTTAGTCGGGGATACGCAGTATTTT. Protein sequence: CASSLVGDTQYF.

The gene calls are TRBV9 and TRBJ2-1; D is perhaps TRBD2 (5 bases). Germline CDR1 SGDLS, CDR2 YYNGEE. V lost 2 bases, J lost 8 bases, and 11 bases lay in between. The CDR3 is 13 residues long. Here the CDR3 DNA reads TGTGCCAGCAGCGTCGGACTTGAGGATGAGCAGTTCTTC. Protein sequence: CASSVGLEDEQFF.

The rearrangement joins TRBV7-6 to TRBJ2-7, with D possibly being TRBD1 (6 bases). With 1 base removed from V and 2 bases from J, the gap between germline ends came to 15 bases. CDR3 size: 16 residues. Germline-derived CDR1 and CDR2 are SGHVS and FNYEAQ. The CDR3 is CASSLGARGPPYEQYF. CDR3 nucleotides: TGTGCCAGCAGCTTAGGGGCCAGGGGTCCACCCTACGAGCAGTACTTC. Full variable domain (outside the CDR3, taken from reference TRBV7-6 and TRBJ2-7): GAGVSQSPRYKVTKRGQDVALRCDPISGHVSLYWYRQALGQGPEFLTYFNYEAQQDKSGLPNDRFSAERPEGSISTLTIQRTEQRDSAMYRCASSLGARGPPYEQYFGPGTRLTVT.

About this clone itself: In the same sample, other DNA sequences code for this CDR3. V is TRBV5-1 and J is TRBJ2-3; 11 nucleotides align to TRBD1. The junction had 4 bases not matched to a gene; V was cut back by 4 bases and J by 6 bases. The CDR3 loop spans 14 amino acids. Germline V gene data show CDR1 as SGHRS and CDR2 as YFSETQ. CDR3: CASSIGQGADTQYF. The DNA for the CDR3 is TGCGCCAGCAGCATCGGACAGGGGGCCGATACGCAGTATTTT.

The chain combines TRBV7-2 with TRBJ2-7; 10 nucleotides align to TRBD1. Germline CDR1 and CDR2: SGHTA and FQGNSA. The CDR3 extends over 15 amino acids. With 6 bases clipped from V and 0 bases from J, the junction kept 5 bases outside the gene matches. The CDR3, as DNA: TGTGCCAGCAGTCCCGGGACAGGGGCCTCCTACGAGCAGTACTTC. It yields the protein CASSPGTGASYEQYF.

This chain connects TRBV9 to TRBJ2-7; D possibly corresponds to TRBD2 (6 bases). The V and J ends lost 2 bases and 6 bases respectively, with 18 bases between them. The CDR3 length is 15 residues. Per the germline V gene, CDR1 is SGDLS and CDR2 is YYNGEE. Here the CDR3 DNA reads TGTGCCAGCAGCGTGGGACTCGGGGAAAATGGCGAGCAGTACTTC. The encoded protein is CASSVGLGENGEQYF. Full variable domain (missing parts from reference TRBV9 and TRBJ2-7): DSGVTQTPKHLITATGQRVTLRCSPRSGDLSVYWYQQSLDQGLQFLIQYYNGEERAKGNILERFSAQQFPDLHSELNLSSLELGDSALYFCASSVGLGENGEQYFGPGTRLTVT.

The chain couples TRBV30 to TRBJ2-7; possibly TRBD2 for D (5 bases). The CDR3 contains 12 residues. Trimming cost V 2 bases and J 7 bases, with 12 bases left between them. The V gene's germline CDR1 is GTSNPN and CDR2 SVGIG (reference sequence). DNA for the CDR3: TGTGCCTGGAGTCCACTACGGGGTGAGCAGTACTTC. This gives the protein CAWSPLRGEQYF.

V usage is TRBV19 and J usage is TRBJ2-1; 13 bases agree with TRBD2. This CDR3 contains 15 residues. V lost 10 bases, J lost 0 bases, and 3 bases stayed unmatched. CDR1 is LNHDA and CDR2 is SQIVND in the germline V gene (reference sequence). The chain's CDR3 is CATRTSGSSYNEQFF. The CDR3 nucleotides are TGTGCCACCAGGACTAGCGGGAGCTCCTACAATGAGCAGTTCTTC. Supplemented by reference TRBV19 and TRBJ2-1, the full variable domain reads DGGITQSPKYLFRKEGQNVTLSCEQNLNHDAMYWYRQDPGQGLRLIYYSQIVNDFQKGDIAEGYSVSREKKESFPLTVTSAQKNPTAFYLCATRTSGSSYNEQFFGPGTRLTVL.

This clone has just a few counts. The V gene is TRBV5-1, the J gene TRBJ2-7; a weak D match, TRBD1 (6 bases). CDR3 length: 15 amino acids. Germline V gene lookup returns CDR1 SGHRS and CDR2 YFSETQ. Trimming took 4 bases from V and 1 from J, leaving 15 bases between them. CDR3 amino acids: CASSLGDIRSYEQYF. The CDR3 DNA reads TGCGCCAGCAGCCTAGGGGACATACGTTCCTACGAGCAGTACTTC.